The next 18 T cell receptor beta chains were all read from a single sample in a study of blood T cell repertoires in COVID-19. Only in-frame clones appear in the TCRdb table, and some are missing; sequencing was by immunoSEQ multiplex PCR. The data contain roughly 84,000 clones, just under 85% of them singletons. What was sequenced was peripheral blood. The receptors originated from a man older than 75 with active or convalescent COVID-19.

The chain joins TRBV29-1 to TRBJ2-1; 7 nucleotides match TRBD1. The CDR3 extends over 14 amino acids. V gave up 5 bases and J gave up 1 base; unmatched junction bases: 5. Looked up from germline, CDR1 is SQVTM and CDR2 is ANQGSEA. This CDR3 reads CSVWGQKSYNEQFF. CDR3 nucleotides: TGCAGCGTTTGGGGACAGAAATCCTACAATGAGCAGTTCTTC.

This chain links TRBV24-1 with TRBJ1-5; the D is unclear. V lost 5 bases and J lost 6, with 10 bases in between. The CDR3 sequence is 13 residues long. The germline V gene has CDR1 KGHDR and CDR2 SFDVKD. The CDR3 loop is CATSALSGQPQHF. For the CDR3, the DNA is TGTGCCACCAGTGCCCTGTCGGGTCAGCCCCAGCATTTT.

The genes are TRBV5-1 and TRBJ2-3; TRBD2 aligns across 7 bases. CDR1 and CDR2 (germline): SGHRS, YFSETQ. The CDR3 is 14 amino acids. V lost 7 bases to trimming and J lost 4 bases; unmatched junction nucleotides: 9. The DNA for the CDR3 is TGCGCCAGCTCCGGGGAGGGGTCGGCAGATACGCAGTATTTT. This translates into CASSGEGSADTQYF.

CDR3 nucleotide sequence: TGTGCCAGCAGGCCCCGAAGGGGGGGTACCGGGGAGCTGTTTTTT. Translated, it gives CASRPRRGGTGELFF. This chain joins TRBV6-5 and TRBJ2-2; D is possibly TRBD2 (7 bases). V gave up 6 bases and J gave up 5 bases, with 16 bases separating them. This CDR3 comprises 15 residues. Germline lookup yields CDR1 MNHEY and CDR2 SVGAGI.

The chain is built from TRBV6-4 and TRBJ2-2, with D possibly matching TRBD1 (6 bases). V was clipped by 5 bases and J by 7 bases, with 11 bases between them. Germline V lookup: CDR1 MRHNA, CDR2 SNTAGT. The CDR3 contains 13 residues. The CDR3 nucleotides read TGTGCCAGCAGTTCACAGGGCAACGGGGAGCTGTTTTTT. Translation: CASSSQGNGELFF.

This clone was detected only a few times. The chain employs TRBV19 and TRBJ2-3, with a weak D call TRBD1 (6 bases). CDR1 LNHDA and CDR2 SQIVND come from the germline V gene (reference sequence). The CDR3 sequence is 17 residues long. V shed 6 bases and J shed 5 bases, with 24 bases lying between them. The CDR3 DNA follows: TGTGCCAGTAGCTCCCCAGGGGCAGGGTGGGGAAGAGATACGCAGTATTTT. Translation gives CASSSPGAGWGRDTQYF.

The chain joins TRBV15 to TRBJ2-1, with 12 bases that match TRBD2. Germline trimming cut 5 bases from V and 5 bases from J; bases unmatched to any gene: 4. CDR3 size: 15 residues. The V gene's germline CDR1 is LNHNV and CDR2 YYDKDF (reference sequence). CDR3 in DNA: TGTGCCACCAGCGGAAGACTAGCGGGAGACAATGAGCAGTTCTTC. Translating it yields CATSGRLAGDNEQFF.

The chain is built from TRBV6-5 and TRBJ2-5, with 10 bases lining up with TRBD2. The CDR3 has 15 residues. Trimming removed 6 bases from V and 3 bases from J; junction bases left unmatched: 7. From germline, CDR1 is MNHEY and CDR2 SVGAGI. The CDR3 protein is CASSAGLARKETQYF. The CDR3 region has the DNA TGTGCCAGCAGCGCGGGACTAGCGAGGAAAGAGACCCAGTACTTC.

This chain joins TRBV28 and TRBJ1-5; D is possibly TRBD1 (5 bases). V was shortened by 6 bases and J by 7 bases, with 16 bases between the two germline ends. CDR3 size: 14 residues. CDR1 and CDR2 (germline): MDHEN, SYDVKM. The DNA of the CDR3 is TGTGCCAGCAGCCCAACTCAGGGTAGGCAGCCCCAGCATTTT. It codes for CASSPTQGRQPQHF. Complete variable domain (other parts from reference TRBV28 and TRBJ1-5): DVKVTQSSRYLVKRTGEKVFLECVQDMDHENMFWYRQDPGLGLRLIYFSYDVKMKEKGDIPEGYSVSREKKERFSLILESASTNQTSMYLCASSPTQGRQPQHFGDGTRLSIL.

This sequence joins TRBV5-4 and TRBJ1-3; D is unresolved. V lost 3 bases to trimming and J lost 2 bases, with 9 bases between them. Per germline, CDR1 SGHNT and CDR2 YYREEE (reference sequence). This CDR3 has 14 residues. The CDR3 spells CASSYNTPGNTIYF. The CDR3 DNA follows: TGTGCCAGCAGCTACAACACCCCTGGAAACACCATATATTTT. Variable domain in full (rest from reference TRBV5-4 and TRBJ1-3): ETGVTQSPTHLIKTRGQQVTLRCSSQSGHNTVSWYQQALGQGPQFIFQYYREEENGRGNFPPRFSGLQFPNYSSELNVNALELDDSALYLCASSYNTPGNTIYFGEGSWLTVV.

V and J are TRBV7-9 and TRBJ2-7; D ambiguous. Between the trimmed V and J ends, which lost 5 bases and 0 bases, there was a span of 8 bases. The germline V gene has CDR1 SEHNR and CDR2 FQNEAQ (reference sequence). The CDR3 covers 13 residues. The CDR3 nucleotides are TGTGCCAGCAGCCGGTCGAACTCCTACGAGCAGTACGTC. This sequence encodes CASSRSNSYEQYV.

This chain links TRBV2 with TRBJ2-7; 10 positions match TRBD2. The CDR3 loop spans 14 amino acids. Germline V gives CDR1 SNHLY, CDR2 FYNNEI. V was pared by 6 bases and J by 3 bases, with 5 bases of the junction left unmatched. The DNA of the CDR3 is TGTGCCAGCAGCAGAGCGGGAGGGGACTACGAGCAGTACGTC. This encodes CASSRAGGDYEQYV.

The chain couples TRBV6-5 to TRBJ1-5; D is unclear. Trimming pared 0 bases from V and 2 bases from J, leaving 11 bases between. Germline V gene data show CDR1 as MNHEY and CDR2 as SVGAGI. There are 16 residues in the CDR3. CDR3 DNA sequence: TGTGCCAGCAGTTACTCTGCGGGAGGGCGCAATCAGCCCCAGCATTTT. Protein sequence: CASSYSAGGRNQPQHF.

This clone was seen once. This chain joins TRBV6-2 or TRBV6-3 and TRBJ1-6, with D perhaps TRBD1 (6 bases). The CDR3 runs 14 residues. Germline values: CDR1 MNHEY, CDR2 SVGEGT. V lost 5 bases, J lost 9 bases, and 14 bases lay in between. CDR3 in amino acids: CASSPTGFSSPLHF. Written as DNA, the CDR3 is TGTGCCAGCAGTCCGACAGGCTTCTCTTCACCCCTCCACTTT.

The rearrangement links TRBV2 to TRBJ1-5; a weak D match, TRBD1 (6 bases). CDR3 length: 14 residues. V lost 2 bases, J lost 1 base, and 6 bases lay in between. Germline lookup yields CDR1 SNHLY and CDR2 FYNNEI. Here the CDR3 DNA reads TGTGCCAGCAGTGAACAGGGGAGCAATCAGCCCCAGCATTTT. It is translated as CASSEQGSNQPQHF. Variable domain in full (rest from reference TRBV2 and TRBJ1-5): EPEVTQTPSHQVTQMGQEVILRCVPISNHLYFYWYRQILGQKVEFLVSFYNNEISEKSEIFDDQFSVERPDGSNFTLKIRSTKLEDSAMYFCASSEQGSNQPQHFGDGTRLSIL.

The gene calls are TRBV10-3 and TRBJ2-3; 9 bases fit TRBD2. This CDR3 region has 17 residues. V lost 4 bases, J lost 6 bases, and 14 bases stayed unmatched. CDR1 ENHRY and CDR2 SYGVKD come from the germline V gene. The CDR3 loop is CAISVSRGGAGSDTQYF. The CDR3 nucleotides are TGTGCCATCAGTGTTTCGCGCGGGGGGGCTGGATCTGATACGCAGTATTTT.

The CDR3 nucleotides are TGTGCCAGCAGCCTCAGCGGACAGCACGGGGCCGGGGAGCTGTTTTTT. Its translation is CASSLSGQHGAGELFF. The chain uses TRBV11-1 and TRBJ2-2, with a weak D call TRBD1 (6 bases). Trimming took off 5 bases at V and 6 bases at J, with 19 bases between the two ends. CDR1 and CDR2 (germline): SGHAT, FQDESV (reference sequence). This CDR3 has 16 residues.

The genes are TRBV30 and TRBJ1-5; D possibly corresponds to TRBD1 (6 bases). Germline V gene lookup returns CDR1 GTSNPN and CDR2 SVGIG (reference sequence). Trimming cost V 3 bases and J 5 bases, with 11 bases left between them. The CDR3 is made up of 13 amino acids. The CDR3 DNA follows: TGTGCCTGGAGCACACAGGGTGATCAGCCCCAGCATTTT. Its translation is CAWSTQGDQPQHF.